This TCR beta chain appears in the sequencing data of a study of blood T cell repertoires in COVID-19. Cohort assignment relied on participant-reported clinical history. Assay: immunoSEQ multiplex PCR; the TCRdb copy retains only in-frame clones and omits some. Among under 350,000 clones listed, roughly 86% were seen once. Unmatched junction bases numbered 8, after V lost 0 bases and J lost 5 bases. Germline V gene data show CDR1 as GTSNPN and CDR2 as SVGIG (reference sequence). The CDR3 is 15 residues long. The chain uses TRBV30 and TRBJ2-5; 8 bases are shared with TRBD1. Material for sequencing was PBMCs or T cells enriched from blood (not recorded which). This sequence originates from a woman between 18 and 29 years old who had recovered from COVID-19. CDR3 DNA: TGTGCCTGGAGTGTATCTTGGACAGGGCAGGAGACCCAGTACTTC. This translates into CAWSVSWTGQETQYF.